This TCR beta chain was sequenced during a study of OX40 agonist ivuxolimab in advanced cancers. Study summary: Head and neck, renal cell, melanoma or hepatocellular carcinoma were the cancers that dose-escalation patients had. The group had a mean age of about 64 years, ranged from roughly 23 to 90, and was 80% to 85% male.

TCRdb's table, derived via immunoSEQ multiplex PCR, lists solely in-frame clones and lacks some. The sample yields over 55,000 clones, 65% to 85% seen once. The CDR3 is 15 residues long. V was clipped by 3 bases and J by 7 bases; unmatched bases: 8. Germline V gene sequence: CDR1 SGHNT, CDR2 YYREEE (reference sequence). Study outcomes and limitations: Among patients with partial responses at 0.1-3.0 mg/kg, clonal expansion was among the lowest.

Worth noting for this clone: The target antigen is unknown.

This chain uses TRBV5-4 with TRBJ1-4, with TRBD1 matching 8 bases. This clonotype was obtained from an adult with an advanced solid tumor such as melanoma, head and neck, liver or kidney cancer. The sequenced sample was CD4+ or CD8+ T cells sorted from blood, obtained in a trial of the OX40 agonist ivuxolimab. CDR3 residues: CASSSVGDRGEKLFF. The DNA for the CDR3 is TGTGCCAGCAGCTCCGTAGGAGACAGGGGTGAAAAACTGTTTTTT.